The 32 T cell receptor beta chains below come from one sample, sequenced in a study of CD8+CD57+ T cells in acquired aplastic anemia. In patients chosen for sequencing, flow cytometry had shown CD8+CD57+ cell expansion. The study profiled TCR beta VDJ and CDR3 using genomic DNA as template. Using its own MiXCR run on the reads, TCRdb lists one record per CDR3 protein. The sample contains hundreds of thousands of distinct CDR3 sequences, 45% to 50% of which appear only once. Sequenced sample: sorted CD4+, CD8+, or CD8+CD57+ T cells (not recorded which) from PBMCs. Receptor source: a human donor with aplastic anemia.

The J gene is TRBJ2-7, the V gene TRBV20-1; 12 positions agree with TRBD2. This CDR3 region has 17 residues. Trimming took 0 bases from V and 2 from J; bases not matched to a gene: 8. Germline V gives CDR1 DFQATT, CDR2 SNEGSKA (reference sequence). The CDR3: CSAREPSTSGSTYEQYF. Written as DNA, the CDR3 is TGCAGTGCTAGAGAACCCTCGACTAGCGGGAGTACCTACGAGCAGTACTTC.

V usage is TRBV15 and J usage is TRBJ2-7; D is undetermined. CDR1 and CDR2 from the germline V gene are LNHNV and YYDKDF (reference sequence). This CDR3 region has 15 residues. Trimming cost V 3 bases and J 0 bases, with 12 bases left between them. CDR3 sequence: CATSRGLESSYEQYF. Written as DNA, the CDR3 is TGTGCCACCAGCAGGGGGTTGGAGAGCTCCTACGAGCAGTACTTC.

The chain joins TRBV2 to TRBJ1-1; D is unresolved. The CDR3 totals 14 residues. Germline V gene lookup returns CDR1 SNHLY and CDR2 FYNNEI. V lost 4 bases and J 12 bases, leaving 21 bases between the germline ends. The CDR3 coding sequence is TGTGCCAGCAGTGCGACTCATGGGAGAACACTGACTTTCTTT. This encodes CASSATHGRTLTFF.

As for this clonotype: This clone may be a read error of a much larger clone one base away. This chain joins TRBV20-1 and TRBJ2-7; the match to TRBD1 covers 7 bases. The germline CDR1 and CDR2 sequences are DFQATT and SNEGSKA (reference sequence). This CDR3 region has 13 residues. The CDR3 DNA reads TGCAGCCTTACGGACAGGAGCTCCTACGAGCAGTGCTTC. Translation: CSLTDRSSYEQCF.

This clonotype was counted at least ten times. The J gene is TRBJ1-5, the V gene TRBV19; D unclear. Trimming took off 8 bases at V and 0 bases at J, with 11 bases between the two ends. CDR3 length equals 14 residues. Looked up from germline, CDR1 is LNHDA and CDR2 is SQIVND (reference sequence). The CDR3: CASSGGDSNQPQHF. Written as DNA, the CDR3 is TGTGCCAGTTCCGGCGGGGATAGCAATCAGCCCCAGCATTTT. Drawing the rest from reference TRBV19 and TRBJ1-5, the complete variable domain is DGGITQSPKYLFRKEGQNVTLSCEQNLNHDAMYWYRQDPGQGLRLIYYSQIVNDFQKGDIAEGYSVSREKKESFPLTVTSAQKNPTAFYLCASSGGDSNQPQHFGDGTRLSIL.

Comment on this clonotype: One junction end disagrees with the germline gene, perhaps due to a read error. The chain recombines TRBV4-1 with TRBJ2-7, with D perhaps matching TRBD1 or TRBD2 (5 bases each). The germline gives CDR1 MGHRA, CDR2 YSYEKL. CDR3 size: 15 residues. The CDR3 DNA sequence: TGTGCCAGCAGCCATGAAGGGACGGCCTCCTACGAGCAGTACTTC. It codes for CASSHEGTASYEQYF.

This clonotype was found a few times. One base away lies a much larger clone, so this may be a sequencing read error. The chain combines TRBV24-1 with TRBJ2-2; no firm D call. Trimming cost V 6 bases and J 7 bases, with 11 bases left between them. The CDR3 is 13 residues long. CDR1 and CDR2 from the germline V gene are KGHDR and SFDVKD. CDR3 bases: TGTGCCACCAGTTCCATAGGTGGCGGGGAGCTGTTTTTT. This gives the protein CATSSIGGGELFF.

With regard to this clonotype: One base away lies a much larger clone, so this may be a sequencing read error. The rearrangement uses TRBV28 and TRBJ2-3; 7 positions agree with TRBD1. The CDR3 has 14 amino acids. CDR1 MDHEN and CDR2 SYDVKM come from the germline V gene. CDR3 nucleotide sequence: TGTACCAGCAGTTCGGGACAGATCACAGATACGCAGTATTTT. Protein sequence: CTSSSGQITDTQYF.

This clonotype was seen at least ten times. The rearrangement links TRBV15 to TRBJ2-2; D remains ambiguous. This CDR3 spans 17 amino acids. CDR1 and CDR2 (germline): LNHNV, YYDKDF (reference sequence). Deletions cut 0 bases from V and 5 bases from J, with 16 bases between. The CDR3 DNA follows: TGTGCCACCAGCAGAGATGATAAGGCAGGTTGGACCGGGGAGCTGTTTTTT. This translates into CATSRDDKAGWTGELFF.

This clonotype showed up just a few times. At one of its ends the junction is not consistent with the germline gene, which may arise from a read error. V usage is TRBV24-1 and J usage is TRBJ1-1; D call uncertain. From germline, CDR1 is KGHDR and CDR2 SFDVKD. The CDR3 covers 16 residues. The CDR3 DNA reads TGTGCCAGCAGTTTATTATCCCGCACGGTGAACACTGAAGCTTTCTTT. It codes for CASSLLSRTVNTEAFF.

The chain employs TRBV4-2 and TRBJ2-3; either TRBD1 or TRBD2 may supply D (5 bases each). Germline V gene sequence: CDR1 LGHNA, CDR2 YNFKEQ. Trimming stripped 0 bases from V and 4 bases from J, with 20 bases between. The CDR3 consists of 18 residues. Here the CDR3 reads CASSQEGVRKYGADTQYF. Here the CDR3 DNA reads TGTGCCAGCAGCCAAGAGGGGGTCCGCAAGTATGGCGCAGATACGCAGTATTTT.

This clonotype turned up a few times. The rearrangement links TRBV6-2 or TRBV6-3 to TRBJ1-5; D is perhaps TRBD1 (6 bases). V lost 6 bases, J lost 4 bases, and 13 bases lay in between. This CDR3 spans 14 amino acids. Looked up from germline, CDR1 is MNHEY and CDR2 is SVGEGT. The CDR3 nucleotides are TGTGCCAGCAGCAGGGACACGGAAAATCAGCCCCAGCATTTT. This translates into CASSRDTENQPQHF.

Ten or more counts support this clonotype. One end of the junction varies from germline; a read error may be responsible. The chain links TRBV7-9 to TRBJ1-6; 9 positions agree with TRBD1. From germline, CDR1 is SEHNR and CDR2 FQNEAQ (reference sequence). CDR3 size: 14 residues. This CDR3 reads CATSSGTGRSPLHF. The CDR3 nucleotides are TGTGCCACCAGCTCCGGGACAGGGCGTTCACCCCTCCACTTT.

This clonotype has a count of ten or more. The rearrangement links TRBV14 to TRBJ1-1; a weak D match, TRBD1 (5 bases). The CDR3 is 14 residues long. V lost 4 bases and J 5 bases, leaving 14 bases between the germline ends. CDR1 SGHDN and CDR2 FVKESK come from the germline V gene. For the CDR3, the DNA is TGTGCCAGCAGCCCCCGAGGGGCGGGGACTGAAGCTTTCTTT. It codes for CASSPRGAGTEAFF.

This clonotype was recorded at least ten times. The chain joins TRBV4-3 to TRBJ1-5, with D hard to call. Germline CDR1 is LGHNA and CDR2 is YSLEER. The CDR3 has 15 amino acids. V lost 4 bases to trimming and J lost 0 bases, with 10 bases between them. This CDR3 reads CASSPGRYSNQPQHF. The CDR3 DNA reads as TGCGCCAGCAGCCCCGGAAGATATAGCAATCAGCCCCAGCATTTT.

This clonotype was seen ten or more times. The J gene is TRBJ1-3, the V gene TRBV7-6, with TRBD1 matching 8 bases. The CDR3 spans 15 residues. Germline loops: CDR1 SGHVS, CDR2 FNYEAQ. The V and J ends lost 7 bases and 2 bases, in that order; junction bases with no gene match: 7. The CDR3 is CASKGGQGPGNTIYF. CDR3 coding DNA: TGTGCCAGCAAAGGCGGACAGGGTCCTGGAAACACCATATATTTT.

This clonotype has only one observation. The chain employs TRBV20-1 and TRBJ2-1; TRBD1 might be the D (5 bases). Trimming removed 6 bases from V and 10 bases from J, with 19 bases in between. CDR1 and CDR2 (germline): DFQATT, SNEGSKA (reference sequence). The CDR3 extends over 13 amino acids. CDR3 residues: CSASLDRSGEQFF. The DNA for the CDR3 is TGCAGTGCCAGCCTCGACAGATCGGGCGAGCAGTTCTTC.

The chain couples TRBV19 to TRBJ2-7; 8 positions agree with TRBD1. This CDR3 is 13 amino acids long. Germline V lookup: CDR1 LNHDA, CDR2 SQIVND (reference sequence). V dropped 5 bases and J dropped 7; count of bases not matched to a gene: 7. The CDR3: CASSRGQGLEQYF. For the CDR3, the DNA is TGTGCCAGTAGTCGCGGACAGGGTTTAGAGCAGTACTTC.

Details on this clonotype: As the CDR3 is not closed by the conserved phenylalanine or tryptophan, this likely results from a read error. The DNA is left out, because the CDR3 cannot be placed on it with certainty; the CDR3 is given as TCRdb lists it. The V call is TRBV20-1, the J call TRBJ2-1; the table calls TRBD1, which could not be checked here. Germline loops: CDR1 DFQATT, CDR2 SNEGSKA (reference sequence). The CDR3 region is 12 residues in length, termini included. This CDR3 reads CSAPRGYNEQTL.

The chain combines TRBV20-1 with TRBJ2-7, with D perhaps matching TRBD1 or TRBD2 (5 bases each). The CDR3 is 13 amino acids. V was shortened by 6 bases and J by 3 bases, with 15 bases between the two germline ends. Germline CDR1 is DFQATT and CDR2 is SNEGSKA (reference sequence). As DNA, the CDR3 is TGCAGTGCCCAATCCGGGGACCTCTACGAGCAGTACTTC. Amino acids: CSAQSGDLYEQYF.

This chain connects TRBV29-1 to TRBJ2-1, with D tentatively TRBD2 (6 bases). The CDR3 runs to 15 residues. Per the germline V gene, CDR1 is SQVTM and CDR2 is ANQGSEA. Between the trimmed V and J ends, which lost 6 bases and 3 bases, there was a span of 18 bases. The CDR3 nucleotides are TGCAGCGTCGGGGGTGGGGTATCGTACTACAATGAGCAGTTCTTC. The encoded protein is CSVGGGVSYYNEQFF.

The chain joins TRBV7-9 to TRBJ2-1; D might be TRBD1 or TRBD2, each matching 5 bases. Germline CDR1 is SEHNR and CDR2 is FQNEAQ (reference sequence). The CDR3 length is 14 residues. V was cut by 5 bases and J by 2 bases, with 10 bases left in between. CDR3 DNA: TGTGCCAGCAGCCTGGGGGAAGCCTACAATGAGCAGTTCTTC. Translation gives CASSLGEAYNEQFF.

At least ten counts were recorded for this clonotype. V gene TRBV5-1 combines with J gene TRBJ2-7; 11 nucleotides line up with TRBD2. CDR1 is SGHRS and CDR2 is YFSETQ in the germline V gene. The trim removed 4 bases at V and 3 bases at J, leaving 6 bases unmatched. The CDR3 runs to 15 residues. The CDR3 is CASSLTSGSLYEQYF. The CDR3 coding sequence is TGCGCCAGCAGCCTTACTAGCGGGAGTCTCTACGAGCAGTACTTC.

The genes are TRBV5-5 and TRBJ1-3; D is undetermined. The CDR3 contains 17 residues. CDR1 is SGHKS and CDR2 is YYEKEE in the germline V gene (reference sequence). V was pared by 0 bases and J by 2 bases, with 15 bases between. The CDR3 sequence: CASSLGSAIFTGNTIYF. CDR3 DNA sequence: TGTGCCAGCAGCTTGGGGTCAGCCATATTCACTGGAAACACCATATATTTT.

V usage is TRBV18 and J usage is TRBJ1-5; D may be TRBD1 (5 bases). This CDR3 has 15 residues. Germline V CDR1 and CDR2: KGHSH, LQKENI. Trimming took off 3 bases at V and 7 bases at J, with 16 bases between the two ends. CDR3 protein: CASSPAEGANQPQHF. The CDR3, as DNA: TGTGCCAGCTCACCCGCCGAAGGGGCTAACCAGCCCCAGCATTTT.

This clonotype was seen just once. The rearrangement links TRBV15 to TRBJ2-6; D unclear. Per the germline V gene, CDR1 is LNHNV and CDR2 is YYDKDF (reference sequence). The V and J ends lost 3 bases and 3 bases respectively, with 9 bases between them. The CDR3 runs to 15 residues. The DNA for the CDR3 is TGTGCCACCAGCAGCGACCGGATTGGGGCCAACGTCCTGACTTTC. It is translated as CATSSDRIGANVLTF. Drawing the rest from reference TRBV15 and TRBJ2-6, the complete variable domain is DAMVIQNPRYQVTQFGKPVTLSCSQTLNHNVMYWYQQKSSQAPKLLFHYYDKDFNNEADTPDNFQSRRPNTSFCFLDIRSPGLGDTAMYLCATSSDRIGANVLTFGAGSRLTVL.

This clonotype came up a few times. The chain combines TRBV30 with TRBJ1-5; 8 nucleotides align to TRBD1. Germline CDR1 is GTSNPN and CDR2 is SVGIG (reference sequence). Trimming cost V 2 bases and J 4 bases; bases outside gene matches: 4. The CDR3 contains 14 residues. CDR3 loop: CAWSPWTGNQPQHF. The CDR3 bases are TGTGCCTGGAGTCCGTGGACAGGGAATCAGCCCCAGCATTTT.

A single count supports this clonotype. The chain carries TRBV27 and TRBJ1-4; TRBD1 matches 7 bases. CDR1 is MNHEY, CDR2 SMNVEV, per germline (reference sequence). Germline trimming cut 5 bases from V and 5 bases from J; bases unmatched to any gene: 14. The CDR3 has 17 residues. Here the CDR3 DNA reads TGTGCCAGCAGTCCTCACAGGGGATCCTTGTCCAATGAAAAACTGTTTTTT. Amino acids: CASSPHRGSLSNEKLFF.

In its sample, this clonotype was seen once. The chain has TRBV2 and TRBJ1-2; TRBD1 is a possible D gene (5 bases). Trimming took 8 bases from V and 5 from J, leaving 18 bases between them. Germline assignment: CDR1 SNHLY and CDR2 FYNNEI. CDR3 size: 14 residues. The DNA of the CDR3 is TGTGCCAGCGCGTCGACAGCGTCGCATTATGGCTACACCTTC. This translates into CASASTASHYGYTF.

J is TRBJ2-1 and V is TRBV11-3; D is uncertain. The CDR3 is 11 amino acids. The V gene lost 5 bases and the J gene lost 10 bases, with 9 bases spanning the gap. Germline V gene sequence: CDR1 SGHNT, CDR2 YENEEA. CDR3 nucleotides: TGTGCCAGCAGCCGACTTGACGAGCAGTTCTTC. Protein: CASSRLDEQFF.

This clonotype has just a few counts. The chain uses TRBV7-2 and TRBJ2-1; perhaps TRBD1 as D (6 bases). The germline CDR1 and CDR2 sequences are SGHTA and FQGNSA. The CDR3 runs to 17 residues. V gave up 6 bases and J gave up 8 bases, with 26 bases separating them. CDR3 amino acids: CASSLSPTRGGFDEQFF. CDR3 nucleotides: TGTGCCAGCAGTTTATCCCCCACCAGGGGCGGGTTCGATGAGCAGTTCTTC.

The V call is TRBV19, the J call TRBJ1-1; possibly TRBD1 for D (6 bases). CDR3 length equals 17 residues. Germline CDR1 is LNHDA and CDR2 is SQIVND (reference sequence). Trimming took 1 base from V and 0 from J, leaving 15 bases between them. For the CDR3, the DNA is TGTGCCAGTAGTATAGCGGTTGGGAGGGGGTTGAACACTGAAGCTTTCTTT. Translated: CASSIAVGRGLNTEAFF.